These 23 T cell receptor beta chains share one sample of origin, sequenced in a study of T-cell reconstitution after alpha-beta-depleted transplantation in children. Unique molecular identifiers were used to barcode this TCRbeta library. TCRdb re-called the PCR reads through MiXCR, storing one row per CDR3 protein. The sample shows over 400,000 distinct CDR3 sequences, around 13% of them seen only once. Sample: PBMCs from the stem cell graft donor, taken from the stem cell graft. Source of these receptors: a human donor who donated a stem cell graft to a child with combined immunodeficiency.

This clonotype was counted between two and nine times. This sequence joins TRBV4-3 and TRBJ1-1, with D possibly matching TRBD1 (5 bases). The CDR3 contains 15 residues. Germline-derived CDR1 and CDR2 are LGHNA and YSLEER. Trimming took 3 bases from V and 5 from J, leaving 16 bases between them. The CDR3 region is CASSHLTARGTEAFF. The DNA of the CDR3 is TGCGCCAGCAGCCACCTGACAGCCCGGGGAACTGAAGCTTTCTTT.

The J gene is TRBJ2-7, the V gene TRBV11-1; D may be TRBD1 or TRBD2 (5 bases each). Deletions cut 1 base from V and 5 bases from J, with 18 bases between. The CDR3 sequence is 16 residues long. Germline V gene data show CDR1 as SGHAT and CDR2 as FQDESV (reference sequence). The CDR3 nucleotides are TGTGCCAGCAGCTTAGTCGGCGTAGGGGAGAGCGACGAGCAGTACTTC. This codes for CASSLVGVGESDEQYF.

This clonotype was counted between two and nine times. The chain recombines TRBV24-1 with TRBJ2-1; D may correspond to TRBD1 or TRBD2 (7 bases each). V was clipped by 3 bases and J by 0 bases, with 11 bases between them. The germline CDR1 and CDR2 sequences are KGHDR and SFDVKD. CDR3 size: 16 residues. CDR3 loop: CATSDAGDSSYNEQFF. In nucleotides, the CDR3 is TGTGCCACCAGTGATGCGGGGGACAGCTCCTACAATGAGCAGTTCTTC.

The rearrangement uses TRBV5-1 and TRBJ2-6; D remains ambiguous. Trimming took 0 bases from V and 2 from J, leaving 9 bases between them. CDR3 size: 16 residues. The germline gives CDR1 SGHRS, CDR2 YFSETQ. This CDR3 reads CASSLDLSAGANVLTF. CDR3 DNA: TGCGCCAGCAGCTTGGATCTGAGCGCTGGGGCCAACGTCCTGACTTTC.

This chain connects TRBV12-3 or TRBV12-4 to TRBJ1-2; D is perhaps TRBD1 (6 bases). Trimming removed 2 bases from V and 4 bases from J, with 14 bases in between. The CDR3 consists of 15 residues. CDR3 sequence reads: CASSLLTGGGYGYTF. As DNA, the CDR3 is TGTGCCAGCAGTTTATTGACAGGCGGAGGCTATGGCTACACCTTC.

This clonotype was picked up a small number of times. The chain employs TRBV10-3 and TRBJ1-2, with a possible D match to TRBD1 (6 bases). The V end lost 3 bases, the J end lost 3 bases, and 8 bases lay between the germline ends. The CDR3 is made up of 13 amino acids. Germline lookup yields CDR1 ENHRY and CDR2 SYGVKD. The CDR3 region is CAISDRGDYGYTF. The CDR3 nucleotides are TGTGCCATCAGTGACAGGGGAGACTATGGCTACACCTTC.

The sample holds a few counts of this clonotype. The rearrangement joins TRBV25-1 to TRBJ1-4; D unclear. The V gene lost 4 bases and the J gene lost 8 bases, with 17 bases spanning the gap. The CDR3 is 15 amino acids. Germline CDR1 reads MGHDK; CDR2 reads SYGVNS. The CDR3 bases are TGTGCCAGCAGTGGTGGTTTTGATTTAAGCGAAAAACTGTTTTTT. Translated, it gives CASSGGFDLSEKLFF.

V and J are TRBV3-1 and TRBJ1-1; no clear D. The CDR3 has 14 amino acids. Germline V CDR1 and CDR2: LGHDT, YNNKEL (reference sequence). Trimming left V 5 bases short and J 0 bases short, with 10 bases between. The CDR3 region is CASSETPVNTEAFF. The CDR3, as DNA: TGTGCCAGCAGCGAGACACCGGTGAACACTGAAGCTTTCTTT. Supplemented by reference TRBV3-1 and TRBJ1-1, the full variable domain reads DTAVSQTPKYLVTQMGNDKSIKCEQNLGHDTMYWYKQDSKKFLKIMFSYNNKELIINETVPNRFSPKSPDKAHLNLHINSLELGDSAVYFCASSETPVNTEAFFGQGTRLTVV.

In this sample, this clonotype turned up many times. The V call is TRBV5-1, the J call TRBJ2-2, with D tentatively TRBD1 or TRBD2 (6 bases each). CDR3 length equals 17 residues. V lost 4 bases and J lost 0, with 16 bases in between. Looked up from germline, CDR1 is SGHRS and CDR2 is YFSETQ. The DNA for the CDR3 is TGCGCCAGCAGCCTAACCGGGGGCCCTACGAACACCGGGGAGCTGTTTTTT. Translated: CASSLTGGPTNTGELFF.

This clonotype showed up many times. V is TRBV4-3 and J is TRBJ2-2, with 8 nucleotides matching TRBD2. The CDR3 length is 19 residues. J lost 3 bases, V lost 0 bases, and 12 bases had no gene match. Germline V CDR1 and CDR2: LGHNA, YSLEER. The chain's CDR3 is CASSQEVLATSEDTGELFF. CDR3 nucleotides: TGCGCCAGCAGCCAAGAGGTACTAGCGACTAGCGAGGACACCGGGGAGCTGTTTTTT.

This clonotype was counted between two and nine times. V and J are TRBV20-1 and TRBJ2-7, with D perhaps TRBD2 (6 bases). This CDR3 has 14 amino acids. CDR1 DFQATT and CDR2 SNEGSKA come from the germline V gene (reference sequence). V lost 6 bases to trimming and J lost 0 bases, with 15 bases between them. The CDR3 region is CSADRDSGSYEQYF. The CDR3 region has the DNA TGCAGTGCCGACCGGGACTCGGGCTCCTACGAGCAGTACTTC.

This clonotype has a count of ten or more. The rearrangement uses TRBV21-1 and TRBJ2-7; the table calls TRBD2, which could not be checked here. TRBV21-1 is deemed a pseudogene. The CDR3 is 16 amino acids. CDR3 loop: CASSPSRGHLGYEQYF. The CDR3 coding sequence is TGTGCCAGCAGCCCCTCCCGGGGACACCTAGGCTACGAGCAGTACTTC.

This clonotype was observed a few times. The rearrangement uses TRBV12-3 or TRBV12-4 and TRBJ2-5; tentatively, D is TRBD2 (5 bases). V dropped 1 base and J dropped 5 bases, with 17 bases sitting between them. This CDR3 has 16 amino acids. The CDR3 DNA sequence: TGTGCCAGCAGTTTAGGAGGGCAGCGAATGGGGGAGACCCAGTACTTC. It yields the protein CASSLGGQRMGETQYF.

The chain couples TRBV6-1 to TRBJ1-2, with D tentatively TRBD1 (5 bases). The germline V gene has CDR1 MNHNS and CDR2 SASEGT. Deletions cut 2 bases from V and 8 bases from J, with 15 bases between. There are 14 residues in the CDR3. CDR3 nucleotides: TGTGCCAGCAGTGAACGACAGTCCGCCAGGGGCTACACCTTC. It is translated as CASSERQSARGYTF.

DNA of the CDR3: TGTGCCAGCAGCCCCAGAGGGGGTTCAGATACGCAGTATTTT. Translating it yields CASSPRGGSDTQYF. The chain carries TRBV5-4 and TRBJ2-3; the D gene is possibly TRBD1 (6 bases). V was pared by 4 bases and J by 4 bases, with 13 bases between. The germline V gene has CDR1 SGHNT and CDR2 YYREEE (reference sequence). The CDR3 is 14 amino acids.

The chain carries TRBV3-1 and TRBJ2-7; TRBD1 matches 8 bases. This CDR3 is 15 amino acids long. Germline V gene lookup returns CDR1 LGHDT and CDR2 YNNKEL (reference sequence). The trim removed 0 bases at V and 4 bases at J, leaving 5 bases unmatched. The CDR3 is CASSQDLGTGYEQYF. The CDR3 DNA is TGTGCCAGCAGCCAAGATCTCGGGACAGGATACGAGCAGTACTTC.

This chain links TRBV25-1 with TRBJ2-1, with 7 bases identical to TRBD1. The CDR3 covers 17 residues. Per germline, CDR1 MGHDK and CDR2 SYGVNS. Trimming took 3 bases from V and 6 from J; bases not matched to a gene: 14. The CDR3 protein is CASSDYLGAAGGNEQFF. Here the CDR3 DNA reads TGTGCCAGCAGTGACTACTTGGGTGCGGCAGGGGGCAATGAGCAGTTCTTC.

This clonotype was observed at least ten times. The chain combines TRBV12-3 or TRBV12-4 with TRBJ2-7; D ambiguous. V lost 3 bases, J lost 4 bases, and 10 bases lay in between. CDR3 length: 13 residues. The CDR3 DNA reads TGTGCCAGCAGTTTCTTGGAGTTTTACGAGCAGTACTTC. This gives the protein CASSFLEFYEQYF.

This sequence joins TRBV24-1 and TRBJ1-5; TRBD1 is a possible D gene (6 bases). The germline CDR1 and CDR2 sequences are KGHDR and SFDVKD. CDR3 length: 17 residues. The germline V and J ends were trimmed by 3 bases and 4 bases, with 18 bases remaining between them. This CDR3 is CATSDTTGAGRNQPQHF. The CDR3 region has the DNA TGTGCCACCAGTGATACAACGGGGGCAGGGAGGAATCAGCCCCAGCATTTT.

The V and J genes are TRBV5-6 and TRBJ1-2, with a tentative D call TRBD1 (6 bases). Germline V gives CDR1 SGHDT, CDR2 YYEEEE. There are 16 residues in the CDR3. The ends were cut back, 2 bases at V and 5 bases at J, with 19 bases in the middle. CDR3 region: CASSFWGTRPLYGYTF. In DNA, the CDR3 is TGTGCCAGCAGCTTTTGGGGGACAAGGCCCCTTTATGGCTACACCTTC.

The chain uses TRBV18 and TRBJ2-7; maybe TRBD1 (6 bases). Trimming removed 0 bases from V and 4 bases from J, with 13 bases in between. In germline, CDR1 is KGHSH, CDR2 LQKENI. The CDR3 length is 15 residues. The CDR3 is CASSPPRGNGYEQYF. The CDR3 coding sequence is TGTGCCAGCTCACCACCGAGGGGGAATGGGTACGAGCAGTACTTC.

This clonotype showed up just a few times. The CDR3 bases are TGTGCCAGCAGTTACCCGGGGGCAGATACGCAGTATTTT. This codes for CASSYPGADTQYF. This sequence joins TRBV6-5 and TRBJ2-3; D may be TRBD2 (6 bases). The germline V gene has CDR1 MNHEY and CDR2 SVGAGI. Between the trimmed V and J ends, which lost 2 bases and 4 bases, there was a span of 7 bases. This CDR3 is built from 13 residues.

The chain carries TRBV12-3 or TRBV12-4 and TRBJ2-3; no firm D call. The CDR3 length is 12 residues. The V gene lost 7 bases and the J gene lost 10 bases, with 15 bases spanning the gap. The CDR3 loop is CASIYLGGPQYF. CDR3 DNA: TGTGCCAGCATCTACTTAGGCGGTCCGCAGTATTTT.